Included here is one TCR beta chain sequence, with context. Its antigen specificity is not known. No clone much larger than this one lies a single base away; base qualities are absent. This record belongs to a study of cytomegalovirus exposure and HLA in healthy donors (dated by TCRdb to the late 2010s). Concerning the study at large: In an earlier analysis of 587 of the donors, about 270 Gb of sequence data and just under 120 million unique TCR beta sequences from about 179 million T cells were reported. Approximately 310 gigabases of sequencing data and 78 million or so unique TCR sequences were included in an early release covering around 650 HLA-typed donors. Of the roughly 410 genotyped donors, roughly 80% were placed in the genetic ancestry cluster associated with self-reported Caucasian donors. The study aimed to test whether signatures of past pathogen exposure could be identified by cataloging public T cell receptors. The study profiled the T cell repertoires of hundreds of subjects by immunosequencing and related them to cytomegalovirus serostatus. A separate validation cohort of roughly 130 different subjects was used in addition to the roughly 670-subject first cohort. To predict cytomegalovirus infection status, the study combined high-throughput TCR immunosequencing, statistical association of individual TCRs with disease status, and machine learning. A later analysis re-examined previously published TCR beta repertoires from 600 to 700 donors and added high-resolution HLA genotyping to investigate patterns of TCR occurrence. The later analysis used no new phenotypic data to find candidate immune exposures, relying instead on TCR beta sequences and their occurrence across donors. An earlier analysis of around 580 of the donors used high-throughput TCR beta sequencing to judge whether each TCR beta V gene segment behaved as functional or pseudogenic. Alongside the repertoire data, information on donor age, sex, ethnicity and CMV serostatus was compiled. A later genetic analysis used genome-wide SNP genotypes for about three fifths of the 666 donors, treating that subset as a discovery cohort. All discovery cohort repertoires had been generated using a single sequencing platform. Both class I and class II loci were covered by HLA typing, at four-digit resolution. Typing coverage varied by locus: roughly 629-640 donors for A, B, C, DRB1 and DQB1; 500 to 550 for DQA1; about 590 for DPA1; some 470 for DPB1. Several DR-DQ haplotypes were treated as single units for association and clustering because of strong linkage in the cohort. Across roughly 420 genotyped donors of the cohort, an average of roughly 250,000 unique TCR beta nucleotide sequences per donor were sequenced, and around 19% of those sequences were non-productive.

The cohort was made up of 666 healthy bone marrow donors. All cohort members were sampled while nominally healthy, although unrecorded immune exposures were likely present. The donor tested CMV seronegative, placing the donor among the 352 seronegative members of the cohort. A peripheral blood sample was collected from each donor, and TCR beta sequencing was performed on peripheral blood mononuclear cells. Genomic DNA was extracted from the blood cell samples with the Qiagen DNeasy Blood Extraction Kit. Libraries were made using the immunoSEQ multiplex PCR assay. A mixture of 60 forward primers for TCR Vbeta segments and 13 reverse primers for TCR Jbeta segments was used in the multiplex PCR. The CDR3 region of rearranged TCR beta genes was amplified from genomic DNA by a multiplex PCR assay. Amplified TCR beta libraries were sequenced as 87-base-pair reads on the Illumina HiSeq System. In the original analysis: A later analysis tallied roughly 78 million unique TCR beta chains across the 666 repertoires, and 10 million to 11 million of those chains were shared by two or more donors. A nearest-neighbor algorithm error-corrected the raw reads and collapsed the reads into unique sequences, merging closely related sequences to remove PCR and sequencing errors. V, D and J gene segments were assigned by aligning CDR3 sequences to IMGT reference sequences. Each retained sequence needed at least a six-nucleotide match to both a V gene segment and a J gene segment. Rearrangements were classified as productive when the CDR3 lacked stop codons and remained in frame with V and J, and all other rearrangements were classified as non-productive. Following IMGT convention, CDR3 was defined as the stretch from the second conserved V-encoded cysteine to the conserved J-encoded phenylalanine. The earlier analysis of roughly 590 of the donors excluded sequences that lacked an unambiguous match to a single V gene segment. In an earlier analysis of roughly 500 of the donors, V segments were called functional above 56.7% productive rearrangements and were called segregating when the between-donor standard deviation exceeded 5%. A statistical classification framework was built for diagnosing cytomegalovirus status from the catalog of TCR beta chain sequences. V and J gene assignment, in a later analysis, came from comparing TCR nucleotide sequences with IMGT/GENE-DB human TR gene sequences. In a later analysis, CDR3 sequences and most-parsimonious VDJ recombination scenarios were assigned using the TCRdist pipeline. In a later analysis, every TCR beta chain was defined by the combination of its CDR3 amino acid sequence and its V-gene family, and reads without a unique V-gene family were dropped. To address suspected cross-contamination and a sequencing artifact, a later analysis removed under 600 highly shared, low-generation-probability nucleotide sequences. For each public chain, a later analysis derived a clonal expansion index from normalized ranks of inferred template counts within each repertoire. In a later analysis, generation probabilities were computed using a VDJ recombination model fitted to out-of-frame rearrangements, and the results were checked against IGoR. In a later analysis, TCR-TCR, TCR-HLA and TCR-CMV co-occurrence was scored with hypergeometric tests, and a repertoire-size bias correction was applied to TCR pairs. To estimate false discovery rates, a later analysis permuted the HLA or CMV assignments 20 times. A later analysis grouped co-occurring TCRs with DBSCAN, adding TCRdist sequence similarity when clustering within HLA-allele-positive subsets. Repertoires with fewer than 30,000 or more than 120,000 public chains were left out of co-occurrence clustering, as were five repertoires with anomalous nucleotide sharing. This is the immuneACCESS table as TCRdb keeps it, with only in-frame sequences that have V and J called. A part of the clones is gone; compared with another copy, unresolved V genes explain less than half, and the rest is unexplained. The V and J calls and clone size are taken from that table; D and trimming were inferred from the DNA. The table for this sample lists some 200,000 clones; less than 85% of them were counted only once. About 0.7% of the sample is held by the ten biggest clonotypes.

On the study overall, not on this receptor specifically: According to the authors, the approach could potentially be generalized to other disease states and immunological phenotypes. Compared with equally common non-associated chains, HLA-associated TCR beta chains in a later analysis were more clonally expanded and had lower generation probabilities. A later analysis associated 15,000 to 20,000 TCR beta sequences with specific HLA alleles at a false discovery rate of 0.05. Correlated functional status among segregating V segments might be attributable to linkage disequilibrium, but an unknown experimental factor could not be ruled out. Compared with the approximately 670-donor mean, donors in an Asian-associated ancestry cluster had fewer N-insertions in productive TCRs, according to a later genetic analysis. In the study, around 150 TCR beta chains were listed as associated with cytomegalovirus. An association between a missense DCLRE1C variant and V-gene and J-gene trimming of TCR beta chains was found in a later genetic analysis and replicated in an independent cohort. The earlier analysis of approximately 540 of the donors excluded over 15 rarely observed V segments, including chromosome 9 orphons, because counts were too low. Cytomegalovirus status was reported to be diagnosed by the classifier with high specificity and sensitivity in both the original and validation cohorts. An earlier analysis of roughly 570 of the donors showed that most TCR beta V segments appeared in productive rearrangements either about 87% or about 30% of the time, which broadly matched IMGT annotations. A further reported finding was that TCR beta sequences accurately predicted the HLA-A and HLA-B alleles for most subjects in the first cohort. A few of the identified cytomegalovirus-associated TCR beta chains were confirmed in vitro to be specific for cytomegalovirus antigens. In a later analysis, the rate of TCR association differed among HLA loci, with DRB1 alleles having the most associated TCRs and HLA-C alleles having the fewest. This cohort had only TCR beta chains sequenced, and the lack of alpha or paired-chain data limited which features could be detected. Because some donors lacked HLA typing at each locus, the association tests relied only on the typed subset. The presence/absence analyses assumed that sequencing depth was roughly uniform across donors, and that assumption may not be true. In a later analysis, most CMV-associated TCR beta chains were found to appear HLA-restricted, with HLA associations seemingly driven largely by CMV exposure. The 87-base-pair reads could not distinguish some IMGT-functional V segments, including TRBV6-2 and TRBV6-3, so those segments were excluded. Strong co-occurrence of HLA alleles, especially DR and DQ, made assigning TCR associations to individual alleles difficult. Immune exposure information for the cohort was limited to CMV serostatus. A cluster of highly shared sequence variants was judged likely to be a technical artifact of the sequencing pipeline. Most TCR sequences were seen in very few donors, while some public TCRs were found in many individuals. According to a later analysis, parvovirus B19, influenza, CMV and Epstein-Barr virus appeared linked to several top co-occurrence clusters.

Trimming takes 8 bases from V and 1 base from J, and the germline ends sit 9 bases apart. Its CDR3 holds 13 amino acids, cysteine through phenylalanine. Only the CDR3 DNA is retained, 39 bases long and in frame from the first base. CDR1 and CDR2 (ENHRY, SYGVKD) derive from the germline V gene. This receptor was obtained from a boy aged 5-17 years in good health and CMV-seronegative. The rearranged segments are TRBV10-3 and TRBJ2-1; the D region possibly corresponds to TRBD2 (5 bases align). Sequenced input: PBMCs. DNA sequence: TGTGCCATCTTAGCGCCATCCTACAATGAGCAGTTCTTC. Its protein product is CAILAPSYNEQFF.